This T cell receptor beta chain was found in a study of STAT3 mutations in large granular lymphocyte leukemia. Study results and limitations: Every T-LGLL patient had at least one immunodominant TCRbeta clonotype.

With respect to this clone: As yet, its antigen is unknown.

Measured with immunoSEQ multiplex PCR; TCRdb has only the in-frame clones, and not every one. This sample has 12,000 or so clones; 85% occur once, and the top ten carry about 86%. In germline, CDR1 is SGHAT, CDR2 FQNNGV. The CDR3 sequence is 14 residues long. J gave up 4 bases and V 6 bases, and 9 bases lay outside the gene matches. This sequence was found in a man older than 75 with T-cell large granular lymphocyte leukemia. Some clones in this sample may be carry-over from other donors' samples. The chain uses TRBV11-2 and TRBJ2-7; TRBD1 aligns across 7 bases. The material sequenced was peripheral blood mononuclear cells. For the CDR3, the DNA is TGTGCCAGCAGATCCCGCCCAGGGGGTTACGAGCAGTACTTC. It yields the protein CASRSRPGGYEQYF.